The present entry profiles one TCR beta chain with its context. The library protocol tagged individual cDNA molecules with unique molecular identifiers. Via MiXCR, TCRdb re-called the 5' RACE reads, giving one row per CDR3 protein. This table has about 80,000 distinct CDR3 sequences, 5% appearing once. This sample was taken from a study of early T cells in non-severe SARS-CoV-2 infection. Study in general: Unsorted whole-blood RNA was sequenced in bulk, leaving chains unpaired.

This material consisted of whole blood, taken at baseline. The TCR comes from an adult who was a healthcare worker with PCR-confirmed SARS-CoV-2 infection or an uninfected control (not recorded which).

The CDR3 DNA sequence: TGCGCCAGCAGCCAAGGCGGGCGGGCCGGGGATGAGCAGTTCTTC. Protein: CASSQGGRAGDEQFF. The chain uses TRBV4-1 and TRBJ2-1, with D perhaps matching TRBD2 (5 bases). Trimming pared 1 base from V and 8 bases from J, leaving 15 bases between. Looked up from germline, CDR1 is MGHRA and CDR2 is YSYEKL. This CDR3 has 15 residues.